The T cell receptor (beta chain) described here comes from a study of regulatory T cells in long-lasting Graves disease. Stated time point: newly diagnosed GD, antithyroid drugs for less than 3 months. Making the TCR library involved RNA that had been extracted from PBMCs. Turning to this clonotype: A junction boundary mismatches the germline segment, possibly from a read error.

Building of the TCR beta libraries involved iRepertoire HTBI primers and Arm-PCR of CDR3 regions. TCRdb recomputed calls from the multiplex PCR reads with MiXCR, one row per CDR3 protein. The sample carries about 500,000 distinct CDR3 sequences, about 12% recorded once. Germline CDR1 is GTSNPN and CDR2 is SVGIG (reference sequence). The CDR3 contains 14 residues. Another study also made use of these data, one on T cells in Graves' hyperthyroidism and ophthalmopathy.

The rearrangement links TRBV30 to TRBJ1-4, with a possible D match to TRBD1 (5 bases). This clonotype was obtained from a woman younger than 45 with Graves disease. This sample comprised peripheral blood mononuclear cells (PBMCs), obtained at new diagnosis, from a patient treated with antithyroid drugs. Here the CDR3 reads CAWSAYGTDEKPFF. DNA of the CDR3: TGTGCCTGGAGTGCCTACGGGACCGATGAAAAACCGTTTTTT.